This T cell receptor beta chain was sequenced for a study of radiotherapy plus CTLA-4 blockade in lung cancer. The study, taken as a whole, reports: An expansion of tumor-derived TCR clones occurred in blood after radiotherapy plus ipilimumab.

Looked up from germline, CDR1 is MDHEN and CDR2 is SYDVKM. V lost 3 bases to trimming and J lost 3 bases; unmatched junction nucleotides: 2. The CDR3 runs to 15 residues. Focal radiation with ipilimumab CTLA-4 blockade was given to patients with chemo-refractory metastatic non-small-cell lung cancer. This clone was detected only a few times. Its antigen is unknown. Data came from immunoSEQ multiplex PCR; TCRdb stores just in-frame clones and leaves some out. The profile shows tens of thousands of clones, approximately 84% of them singletons. The TCR originated in a human donor with non-small cell lung cancer whose response to radiotherapy plus ipilimumab could not be evaluated. The chain employs TRBV28 and TRBJ1-2, with 12 bases aligning to TRBD1. The specimen was peripheral blood, collected from a patient treated with radiotherapy plus ipilimumab. CDR3 coding DNA: TGTGCCAGCAGTTTTGGGACAGGGGGCTACTATGGCTACACCTTC. Translating gives CASSFGTGGYYGYTF.